A selection of T cell receptor beta chains follows, all from one sample in a study of cytomegalovirus exposure and HLA in healthy donors. TCRdb keeps only in-frame clones here, not all; method: immunoSEQ multiplex PCR. The table lists under 200,000 clones, approximately 80% of them singletons. Sequencing input: PBMCs. These receptors were collected from a young man in good health and CMV-seropositive. CDR3s include the opening cysteine and the closing phenylalanine or tryptophan. A D gene is named only where the DNA matches it firmly. Only some rows state a clone size, as once, few, many or a class for expanded clones.

length | J | D | size | V | CDR3 | DNA
15 | TRBJ2-1 | NA | once | TRBV5-1 | CASSRDTLTGNEQFF | TGCGCCAGCAGCCGGGACACCCTCACGGGGAATGAGCAGTTCTTC
12 | TRBJ1-5 | NA | NA | TRBV6-5 | CASSYINQPQHF | TGTGCCAGCAGTTATATCAATCAGCCCCAGCATTTT
18 | TRBJ2-1 | TRBD2 | once | TRBV28 | CASSLVTSGPPGRDEQFF | TGTGCCAGCAGTTTGGTGACTAGCGGCCCTCCCGGTCGGGATGAGCAGTTCTTC
14 | TRBJ1-4 | TRBD1 | NA | TRBV19 | CASRPGTASEKLFF | TGTGCCAGTAGACCCGGGACAGCTTCCGAAAAACTGTTTTTT
16 | TRBJ2-3 | TRBD2 | NA | TRBV6-4 | CASSESASGSTDTQYF | TGTGCCAGCAGTGAATCGGCTAGCGGTAGCACAGATACGCAGTATTTT
13 | TRBJ1-2 | NA | once | TRBV27 | CASSFSGGGGYTF | TGTGCCAGCAGTTTTAGCGGGGGCGGGGGCTACACCTTC
13 | TRBJ1-2 | NA | NA | TRBV27 | CASSLYAGNGYTF | TGTGCCAGCAGTTTATATGCCGGGAATGGCTACACCTTC
16 | TRBJ2-1 | NA | NA | TRBV7-3 | CASSLTWGAGGNEQFF | TGTGCCAGCAGCTTAACGTGGGGGGCAGGGGGCAATGAGCAGTTCTTC
15 | TRBJ1-4 | TRBD1 | NA | TRBV5-4 | CASSTRTGNNEKLFF | TGTGCCAGCAGCACAAGGACAGGGAATAATGAAAAACTGTTTTTT
16 | TRBJ2-1 | NA | NA | TRBV13 | CASSLGRRAFVDEQFF | TGTGCCAGCAGCTTAGGAAGGAGGGCCTTCGTGGATGAGCAGTTCTTC
12 | TRBJ1-1 | NA | NA | TRBV28 | CASRETRRQFFF | TGTGCCAGCAGAGAAACCCGGAGACAGTTCTTCTTT
16 | TRBJ2-7 | TRBD2 | NA | TRBV9 | CASSPHVASGSYEQYF | TGTGCCAGCAGCCCCCACGTGGCTAGCGGCTCCTACGAGCAGTACTTC
13 | TRBJ2-1 | TRBD1 | NA | TRBV27 | CAGLDRAHCEQFF | TGTGCCGGGCTGGACAGGGCGCACTGTGAGCAGTTCTTC
14 | TRBJ2-5 | NA | NA | TRBV2 | CASRRREDWETQYF | TGTGCCAGCAGGCGGCGAGAAGATTGGGAGACCCAGTACTTC
16 | TRBJ2-3 | TRBD2 | NA | TRBV6-4 | CASSEGWTSGTDTQYF | TGTGCCAGCAGTGAGGGGTGGACTAGCGGCACAGATACGCAGTATTTT
17 | TRBJ2-3 | TRBD2 | NA | TRBV27 | CASSFASGRAYADTQYF | TGTGCCAGCAGTTTCGCCAGCGGGAGGGCCTATGCAGATACGCAGTATTTT
12 | TRBJ1-1 | NA | NA | TRBV7-9 | CASSLFRGEAFF | TGTGCCAGCAGCTTATTCCGGGGTGAAGCTTTCTTT
12 | TRBJ2-4 | TRBD1 | NA | TRBV5-5 | CASNERGQGGNF | TGTGCCAGCAACGAAAGGGGACAGGGAGGGAACTTC
13 | TRBJ2-1 | NA | NA | TRBV5-1 | CASSLHVDNEQFF | TGCGCCAGCAGCTTGCACGTAGACAATGAGCAGTTCTTC
15 | TRBJ2-1 | TRBD2 | NA | TRBV2 | CASSPELAGDNEQFF | TGTGCCAGCAGTCCGGAACTAGCGGGAGACAATGAGCAGTTCTTC
14 | TRBJ2-3 | TRBD2 | NA | TRBV2 | CASRSGISTDTQYF | TGTGCCAGCAGGAGCGGGATTAGCACAGATACGCAGTATTTT
13 | TRBJ1-1 | NA | NA | TRBV6-5 | CASTEGGAKRAFF | TGTGCCAGCACGGAGGGGGGGGCAAAAAGGGCTTTCTTT
17 | TRBJ2-1 | TRBD2 | NA | TRBV11-2 | CASSSRGGLAVYNEQFF | TGTGCCAGCAGCTCCCGAGGTGGGCTAGCGGTTTACAATGAGCAGTTCTTC
14 | TRBJ1-5 | NA | NA | TRBV27 | CASSQGQMYQPQHF | TGTGCCAGCAGCCAAGGACAGATGTATCAGCCCCAGCATTTT
15 | TRBJ2-1 | TRBD2 | NA | TRBV9 | CASSETSGRVGEQFF | TGTGCCAGCAGCGAAACTAGCGGGAGGGTAGGTGAGCAGTTCTTC
17 | TRBJ2-1 | TRBD2 | NA | TRBV7-2 | CASSFVGTSGFYNEQFF | TGTGCCAGCAGCTTTGTCGGGACTAGCGGTTTCTACAATGAGCAGTTCTTC
14 | TRBJ2-2 | NA | NA | TRBV4-1 | CASSQILVSGELFF | TGCGCCAGCAGCCAAATACTAGTTTCCGGGGAGCTGTTTTTT
13 | TRBJ2-1 | NA | NA | TRBV7-2 | CASELRGSNEQFF | TGTGCCAGCGAGCTTAGAGGGTCCAATGAGCAGTTCTTC
13 | TRBJ2-7 | NA | NA | TRBV29-1 | CSVPDMVSSEQYF | TGCAGCGTCCCGGACATGGTCAGCAGCGAGCAGTACTTC
15 | TRBJ2-3 | NA | NA | TRBV29-1 | CSAAGAREGTDTQYF | TGCAGCGCGGCAGGCGCGAGGGAGGGCACAGATACGCAGTATTTT
13 | TRBJ2-7 | NA | NA | TRBV29-1 | CSAWGQASYEQYF | TGCAGCGCCTGGGGGCAGGCCTCCTACGAGCAGTACTTC
15 | TRBJ2-1 | NA | NA | TRBV7-6 | CASSPDRMGYNEQFF | TGTGCCAGCAGCCCTGACAGGATGGGATACAATGAGCAGTTCTTC
16 | TRBJ2-3 | TRBD1 | NA | TRBV13 | CASSRSRGPSTDTQYF | TGTGCCAGCAGCCGGAGCAGGGGGCCTAGCACAGATACGCAGTATTTT
15 | TRBJ2-7 | NA | NA | TRBV5-1 | CASSLAGQPSNEQYF | TGCGCCAGCAGCTTGGCTGGGCAGCCCTCGAACGAGCAGTACTTC
15 | TRBJ1-4 | NA | NA | TRBV21-1 | CASGRTAPSNEKLFF | TGTGCCAGCGGAAGGACAGCTCCTTCTAATGAAAAACTGTTTTTT
15 | TRBJ2-7 | TRBD2 | NA | TRBV6-1 | CASSESASGSYEQYF | TGTGCCAGCAGTGAATCGGCTAGCGGCTCCTACGAGCAGTACTTC
13 | TRBJ1-5 | NA | NA | TRBV2 | CATGTYSNQPQHF | TGTGCCACCGGGACTTATAGCAATCAGCCCCAGCATTTT
13 | TRBJ1-2 | TRBD1 | NA | TRBV7-2 | CASGTGAFYGYTF | TGTGCCAGTGGGACAGGGGCCTTCTATGGCTACACCTTC
13 | TRBJ2-2 | NA | NA | TRBV28 | CASTTQNTGELFF | TGTGCCAGCACTACCCAAAACACCGGGGAGCTGTTTTTT
15 | TRBJ1-2 | TRBD1 | once | TRBV28 | CASSSPGTGGRGYTF | TGTGCCAGCAGTTCCCCGGGGACAGGGGGCAGGGGCTACACCTTC
17 | TRBJ2-1 | TRBD2 | NA | TRBV5-6 | CASSLVVGLAGYNEQFF | TGTGCCAGCAGCTTGGTAGTAGGGCTAGCGGGTTACAATGAGCAGTTCTTC
15 | TRBJ2-7 | NA | NA | TRBV6-5 | CASSSPGLGSYEQYF | TGTGCCAGCAGTTCGCCCGGGTTGGGCTCCTACGAGCAGTACTTC
11 | TRBJ1-5 | NA | few | TRBV28 | CASTSGQPQHF | TGTGCCAGCACCTCAGGTCAGCCCCAGCATTTT
15 | TRBJ2-1 | NA | NA | TRBV11-2 | CASSSNQRFYNEQFF | TGTGCCAGCAGCTCCAACCAGCGATTTTACAATGAGCAGTTCTTC
15 | TRBJ2-1 | TRBD2 | NA | TRBV11-2 | CASRPRGAGYNEQFF | TGTGCCAGCAGGCCGCGGGGGGCAGGATACAATGAGCAGTTCTTC
13 | TRBJ2-5 | NA | once | TRBV7-2 | CASSPEARVTQYF | TGTGCCAGCAGCCCAGAGGCGAGGGTGACCCAGTACTTC
15 | TRBJ2-7 | TRBD1 | NA | TRBV7-8 | CASSLIQGQGYEQYF | TGTGCCAGCAGCTTAATTCAGGGACAGGGCTACGAGCAGTACTTC
15 | TRBJ2-1 | NA | NA | TRBV5-1 | CASSLAGTQGYEQFF | TGCGCCAGCAGCTTGGCAGGCACACAGGGTTATGAGCAGTTCTTC
12 | TRBJ2-7 | NA | few | TRBV5-1 | CASSLFGGEQYF | TGCGCCAGCAGCTTGTTCGGGGGAGAGCAGTACTTC
16 | TRBJ1-3 | NA | NA | TRBV28 | CASSPVQGFSGNTIYF | TGTGCCAGCAGTCCGGTACAGGGTTTCTCTGGAAACACCATATATTTT
12 | TRBJ1-2 | NA | NA | TRBV19 | CASSRDFYGYTF | TGTGCCAGTAGTAGGGACTTCTATGGCTACACCTTC
15 | TRBJ2-2 | TRBD2 | NA | TRBV9 | CASSGPSGNTGELFF | TGTGCCAGCAGTGGACCTAGCGGAAACACCGGGGAGCTGTTTTTT
13 | TRBJ2-7 | TRBD2 | NA | TRBV5-6 | CASSGREGYEQYF | TGTGCCAGCAGCGGGCGGGAGGGCTACGAGCAGTACTTC
15 | TRBJ2-2 | NA | NA | TRBV5-1 | CASKPPGQNTGELFF | TGCGCCAGCAAACCTCCGGGACAGAACACCGGGGAGCTGTTTTTT